This T cell receptor beta chain was recorded in a study of cytomegalovirus exposure and HLA in healthy donors. Study-level background: Clustering assigned about 76% of the approximately 400 genotyped donors to the Caucasian-associated ancestry cluster.

The PCR had 60 Vbeta and 13 Jbeta primers. Assay used: immunoSEQ multiplex PCR; TCRdb lists only in-frame clones, some missing. The sample lists 150,000 to 200,000 clones, 84% occurring once. Turning to this clone: Antigen: not known.

Germline CDR1 SGHRS, CDR2 YFSETQ. Trimming cost V 3 bases and J 7 bases, with 16 bases left between them. CDR3 length: 14 amino acids. Study-level findings and limits: According to the study, roughly 160 TCR beta chains were cytomegalovirus-associated. In a later analysis, specific HLA alleles were associated with 15,000 to 20,000 TCR beta sequences at a 0.05 false discovery rate.

The sample consisted of PBMCs. This TCR came from a boy aged 10-17 years in good health and CMV-seronegative. The chain couples TRBV5-1 to TRBJ1-1, with TRBD1 as a possible D gene (5 bases). The CDR3 sequence: CASSSYGQGCEAFF. The CDR3 DNA reads as TGCGCCAGCAGCTCCTACGGGCAGGGCTGTGAAGCTTTCTTT.